One sample yielded the 32 T cell receptor beta chains listed below, sequenced in a study of T cells in Graves' hyperthyroidism and ophthalmopathy. The investigators amplified TCR beta CDR3 regions from RNA transcripts. The TCR CDR3 was amplified in a first-round RT-PCR using the HTBI primer set. One entry per CDR3 protein results from TCRdb running MiXCR on the multiplex PCR reads. The data contain about 200,000 distinct CDR3 sequences, around 19% of them seen just once; the ten biggest clones take up about 45%. The sample was blood. These receptors all come from a man aged 40-55 years with Graves' hyperthyroidism.

This clonotype was counted ten times or more. The V and J genes are TRBV9 and TRBJ2-7; D possibly corresponds to TRBD2 (6 bases). V gave up 4 bases and J gave up 5 bases, with 16 bases separating them. Germline CDR1 reads SGDLS; CDR2 reads YYNGEE. The CDR3 has 14 amino acids. For the CDR3, the DNA is TGTGCCAGCAGCCCATTGTTGGAGGGCCACGAGCAGTACTTC. This encodes CASSPLLEGHEQYF.

This clonotype has at least ten counts. This chain connects TRBV30 to TRBJ1-5, with D maybe TRBD1 (5 bases). Germline assignment: CDR1 GTSNPN and CDR2 SVGIG (reference sequence). V lost 1 base and J lost 4, with 11 bases in between. CDR3 length equals 14 residues. The CDR3 region has the DNA TGTGCCTGGAGTGGGGGCGGCACTAATCAGCCCCAGCATTTT. It translates to CAWSGGGTNQPQHF. Based on the CDR3 plus reference TRBV30 and TRBJ1-5, the full variable domain is SQTIHQWPATLVQPVGSPLSLECTVEGTSNPNLYWYRQAAGRGLQLLFYSVGIGQISSEVPQNLSASRPQDRQFILSSKKLLLSDSGFYLCAWSGGGTNQPQHFGDGTRLSIL.

This clonotype was counted many times. In DNA form, the CDR3 reads TGCGCCAGCAGCTTCGGGGTGGGCAAATCCTACGAGCAGTACTTC. Protein product: CASSFGVGKSYEQYF. The chain links TRBV5-1 to TRBJ2-7; D is possibly TRBD2 (5 bases). Germline CDR1 SGHRS, CDR2 YFSETQ. The CDR3 is made up of 15 amino acids. Between the trimmed V and J ends, which lost 2 bases and 1 base, there was a span of 13 bases.

This chain links TRBV10-3 with TRBJ1-2; tentative D call: TRBD1 (5 bases). Germline V lookup: CDR1 ENHRY, CDR2 SYGVKD. CDR3 size: 16 residues. V was pared by 0 bases and J by 8 bases, with 19 bases between. As DNA, the CDR3 is TGTGCCATCAGTGAGTCCCCCGGACACACAGTCGAGGGCTACACCTTC. Its translation is CAISESPGHTVEGYTF.

Ten or more counts support this clonotype. The J gene is TRBJ1-5, the V gene TRBV2; D is ambiguous. The germline V and J ends were trimmed by 6 bases and 0 bases, with 15 bases remaining between them. CDR3 size: 16 residues. Germline CDR1 reads SNHLY; CDR2 reads FYNNEI. The CDR3 sequence is CASRAPFKHSNQPQHF. CDR3 in DNA: TGTGCCAGCAGGGCGCCGTTCAAACATAGCAATCAGCCCCAGCATTTT.

This clonotype was recorded a few times. The rearrangement joins TRBV9 to TRBJ1-1, with D maybe TRBD1 (5 bases). CDR3 size: 14 residues. The germline CDR1 and CDR2 sequences are SGDLS and YYNGEE. V shed 0 bases and J shed 6 bases, with 12 bases lying between them. The CDR3 here is CASSVGGSYAEAFF. The CDR3 nucleotides are TGTGCCAGCAGCGTAGGGGGGAGTTACGCTGAAGCTTTCTTT.

In its sample, this clonotype was seen a few times. The chain links TRBV30 to TRBJ2-7; D is unresolved. CDR3 length: 12 residues. Trimming removed 1 base from V and 4 bases from J, with 8 bases in between. Germline V lookup: CDR1 GTSNPN, CDR2 SVGIG (reference sequence). The CDR3 DNA is TGTGCCTGGAGTGCAAACTCGTACGAGCAGTACTTC. The encoded protein is CAWSANSYEQYF.

The rearrangement joins TRBV9 to TRBJ2-2; either TRBD1 or TRBD2 may fit D (6 bases each). Germline CDR1 SGDLS, CDR2 YYNGEE. This CDR3 spans 14 amino acids. Trimming left V 2 bases short and J 7 bases short, with 12 bases between. CDR3 amino acids: CASSVEGGIGELFF. The CDR3 nucleotides are TGTGCCAGCAGCGTGGAGGGGGGAATCGGGGAGCTGTTTTTT.

The V gene is TRBV29-1, the J gene TRBJ2-6; the match to TRBD1 covers 8 bases. J lost 4 bases, V lost 6 bases, and 8 bases had no gene match. Germline V lookup: CDR1 SQVTM, CDR2 ANQGSEA. The CDR3 is made up of 15 amino acids. The CDR3 bases are TGCAGCGTGGGTTCCAGGGGGCCCGGGGCCAACGTCCTGACTTTC. It yields the protein CSVGSRGPGANVLTF. The full variable domain, in which reference TRBV29-1 and TRBJ2-6 provide the parts outside the CDR3, is SAVISQKPSRDICQRGTSLTIQCQVDSQVTMMFWYRQQPGQSLTLIATANQGSEATYESGFVIDKFPISRPNLTFSTLTVSNMSPEDSSIYLCSVGSRGPGANVLTFGAGSRLTVL.

In its sample, this clonotype was seen many times. The V and J genes are TRBV30 and TRBJ1-2; D uncertain. V lost 0 bases and J lost 8, with 13 bases in between. The CDR3 runs to 13 residues. Germline V lookup: CDR1 GTSNPN, CDR2 SVGIG (reference sequence). This CDR3 is CAWSVSPNHGYTF. The CDR3, as DNA: TGTGCCTGGAGTGTATCCCCCAATCACGGCTACACCTTC.

Ten or more counts support this clonotype. The rearrangement links TRBV5-1 to TRBJ2-7; perhaps D is TRBD1 or TRBD2 (5 bases each). Germline V lookup: CDR1 SGHRS, CDR2 YFSETQ. The CDR3 covers 13 residues. Trimming pared 2 bases from V and 8 bases from J, leaving 14 bases between. The CDR3 region has the DNA TGCGCCAGCAGCTTACCCGAACCGGGACAGCAGTACTTC. It yields the protein CASSLPEPGQQYF.

This clonotype was picked up many times. The chain links TRBV20-1 to TRBJ2-5; 9 bases line up with TRBD2. Trimming took 4 bases from V and 4 from J; bases not matched to a gene: 10. The CDR3 has 15 residues. Germline CDR1 DFQATT, CDR2 SNEGSKA (reference sequence). In nucleotides, the CDR3 is TGCAGTGCTACCTTCCCGAGCGGGGGGCCAGAGACCCAGTACTTC. Its translation is CSATFPSGGPETQYF.

This clonotype came up many times. This sequence joins TRBV5-1 and TRBJ2-3; TRBD2 matches 8 bases. V lost 7 bases and J lost 1; bases outside the gene matches: 8. Germline V gene data show CDR1 as SGHRS and CDR2 as YFSETQ. This CDR3 has 15 residues. CDR3 residues: CASGRGVAGTDTQYF. CDR3 in DNA: TGCGCCAGCGGGCGGGGGGTAGCTGGCACAGATACGCAGTATTTT.

This clonotype has more than one count but fewer than ten. This may be a read error: a much more frequent sequence differs by one nucleotide. The chain links TRBV20-1 to TRBJ2-7; TRBD1 is a possible D gene (6 bases). CDR3 length: 14 residues. Deletions cut 3 bases from V and 1 base from J, with 13 bases between. Germline assignment: CDR1 DFQATT and CDR2 SNEGSKA (reference sequence). CDR3 sequence reads: CSASGDKYSYEQYF. As DNA, the CDR3 is TGCAGTGCTAGCGGGGACAAGTATTCCTACGAGCAGTACTTC.

This chain links TRBV18 with TRBJ2-1; tentatively, D is TRBD1 or TRBD2 (5 bases each). V lost 6 bases and J 1 base, leaving 16 bases between the germline ends. This CDR3 is 16 amino acids long. Germline values: CDR1 KGHSH, CDR2 LQKENI. CDR3 loop: CASSRSQGPSYNEQFF. The CDR3 nucleotides read TGTGCCAGCTCTCGCAGCCAGGGACCTTCCTACAATGAGCAGTTCTTC.

This clonotype occurred a few times. The CDR3 region has the DNA TGTGCCAGCAGCTTAGAGCGAAGGGGCGCAGATACGCAGTATTTT. Translating it yields CASSLERRGADTQYF. The gene calls are TRBV7-2 and TRBJ2-3, with D perhaps matching TRBD1 (5 bases). There are 15 residues in the CDR3. The V end was cut by 1 base, the J end by 4 bases, with 12 bases between. Germline V CDR1 and CDR2: SGHTA, FQGNSA.

The gene calls are TRBV18 and TRBJ1-6; unclear D gene. V lost 6 bases and J lost 0, with 9 bases in between. The CDR3 sequence is 15 residues long. Germline CDR1 and CDR2: KGHSH and LQKENI. CDR3 region: CASSPVSSYNSPLHF. As DNA, the CDR3 is TGTGCCAGCTCCCCCGTGAGCTCCTATAATTCACCCCTCCACTTT. Full variable domain (outside the CDR3, taken from reference TRBV18 and TRBJ1-6): NAGVMQNPRHLVRRRGQEARLRCSPMKGHSHVYWYRQLPEEGLKFMVYLQKENIIDESGMPKERFSAEFPKEGPSILRIQQVVRGDSAAYFCASSPVSSYNSPLHFGNGTRLTVT.

This clonotype appeared a few times. The rearrangement links TRBV19 to TRBJ2-5, with TRBD2 matching over 12 bases. With V trimmed by 1 base and J by 3 bases, 0 bases remained unmatched. This CDR3 comprises 15 residues. Germline CDR1 and CDR2: LNHDA and SQIVND (reference sequence). The CDR3 reads CASSIGTSGEETQYF. CDR3 bases: TGTGCCAGTAGTATAGGGACTAGCGGGGAAGAGACCCAGTACTTC.

This clonotype occurred many times. The CDR3 protein is CSVASPNTGELFF. The CDR3 DNA reads TGCAGCGTTGCTTCGCCGAACACCGGGGAGCTGTTTTTT. V is TRBV29-1 and J is TRBJ2-2; D unresolved. Germline lookup yields CDR1 SQVTM and CDR2 ANQGSEA. V was pared by 4 bases and J by 0 bases, with 6 bases between. This CDR3 has 13 amino acids.

The chain has TRBV7-2 and TRBJ1-1; the D gene is possibly TRBD1 (5 bases). Per the germline V gene, CDR1 is SGHTA and CDR2 is FQGNSA. The CDR3 length is 14 residues. Deletions cut 4 bases from V and 1 base from J, with 10 bases between. The CDR3 DNA follows: TGTGCCAGCAGCTCCAGGGTATGGAACACTGAAGCTTTCTTT. This sequence encodes CASSSRVWNTEAFF.

V gene TRBV19 combines with J gene TRBJ2-1; D call uncertain. This CDR3 region has 15 residues. Trimming took off 10 bases at V and 0 bases at J, with 16 bases between the two ends. Per germline, CDR1 LNHDA and CDR2 SQIVND (reference sequence). CDR3 DNA: TGTGCCACTGCTCCTCTAGGCAGCTCCTACAATGAGCAGTTCTTC. It specifies CATAPLGSSYNEQFF. The entire variable domain, with the rest obtained from reference TRBV19 and TRBJ2-1, is as follows: DGGITQSPKYLFRKEGQNVTLSCEQNLNHDAMYWYRQDPGQGLRLIYYSQIVNDFQKGDIAEGYSVSREKKESFPLTVTSAQKNPTAFYLCATAPLGSSYNEQFFGPGTRLTVL.

The CDR3 region is CASMGQGTYEQYF. CDR3 bases: TGTGCCAGCATGGGTCAGGGAACCTACGAGCAGTACTTC. The chain recombines TRBV7-9 with TRBJ2-7, with TRBD1 as a possible D gene (5 bases). The CDR3 loop spans 13 amino acids. CDR1 and CDR2 from the germline V gene are SEHNR and FQNEAQ (reference sequence). V shed 7 bases and J shed 2 bases, with 12 bases lying between them.

This clonotype was recorded many times. The chain recombines TRBV6-2 or TRBV6-3 with TRBJ2-7; a weak D match, TRBD2 (6 bases). The germline gives CDR1 MNHEY, CDR2 SVGEGT. The CDR3 length is 13 residues. Trimming shortened V by 6 bases and J by 0 bases, and 9 bases separated the two germline ends. The CDR3 loop reads CASSLTSSYEQYF. The CDR3 DNA follows: TGTGCCAGCAGCCTGACTAGCTCCTACGAGCAGTACTTC.

This clonotype was seen many times. The chain recombines TRBV2 with TRBJ2-1; perhaps TRBD2 as D (6 bases). CDR1 is SNHLY, CDR2 FYNNEI, per germline. V shed 7 bases and J shed 6 bases, with 16 bases lying between them. The CDR3 extends over 14 amino acids. The DNA for the CDR3 is TGTGCCAGCACAGCTAGGTCCGGGAGCAATGAGCAGTTCTTC. Its translation is CASTARSGSNEQFF.

Ten or more counts support this clonotype. The V call is TRBV7-3, the J call TRBJ1-2; TRBD1 agrees at 8 bases. The CDR3 consists of 13 residues. J lost 6 bases, V lost 5 bases, and 5 bases had no gene match. CDR1 is SGHTA, CDR2 FQGTGA, per germline. This CDR3 reads CASSPDRVNGYTF. CDR3 bases: TGTGCCAGCAGCCCGGACAGGGTCAATGGCTACACCTTC.

Comment on this clonotype: Given a much more abundant clone one base away, this may be a read error. V and J are TRBV4-3 and TRBJ1-1; D not certain. The CDR3 extends over 15 amino acids. Germline V gene sequence: CDR1 LGHNA, CDR2 YSLEER. The CDR3 bases are TGCGTCAGCAGCCTTACGGGGATTCGGAACACTGAAGCTTTCTTT. Amino acids: CVSSLTGIRNTEAFF.

Only a few counts were recorded for this clonotype. The chain combines TRBV29-1 with TRBJ2-5; tentative D call: TRBD1 (7 bases). Trimming stripped 6 bases from V and 2 bases from J, with 16 bases between. Germline V gene sequence: CDR1 SQVTM, CDR2 ANQGSEA. This CDR3 spans 14 amino acids. DNA of the CDR3: TGCAGCGTCGCCCCCGGGGGACAGCAAGAGACCCAGTACTTC. This encodes CSVAPGGQQETQYF.

This clonotype showed up many times. The chain employs TRBV5-1 and TRBJ2-3; no clear D. Germline CDR1 reads SGHRS; CDR2 reads YFSETQ. Trimming pared 1 base from V and 2 bases from J, leaving 11 bases between. The CDR3 has 15 residues. The chain's CDR3 is CASSLRTAPTDTQYF. The CDR3 DNA reads TGCGCCAGCAGCTTGAGGACCGCACCCACAGATACGCAGTATTTT.

Comments on this clonotype: Given a much more abundant clone one base away, this may be a read error. V is TRBV6-1 and J is TRBJ1-4, with D perhaps TRBD1 (6 bases). Germline V gives CDR1 MNHNS, CDR2 SASEGT. CDR3 length: 16 residues. The V end lost 5 bases, the J end lost 8 bases, and 21 bases lay between the germline ends. In DNA form, the CDR3 reads TGTGCCAGCAGTATCGGGCCCCGAGGGGGTGACGAAAAACTGTTTTTT. Translated, it gives CASSIGPRGGDEKLFF.

The chain joins TRBV5-1 to TRBJ2-5; D is ambiguous. The CDR3 contains 15 residues. Per germline, CDR1 SGHRS and CDR2 YFSETQ. Trimming left V 0 bases short and J 3 bases short, with 12 bases between. The CDR3 loop reads CASSLGVDREETQYF. In DNA form, the CDR3 reads TGCGCCAGCAGCTTGGGAGTGGATAGGGAAGAGACCCAGTACTTC.

This clonotype occurred many times. The chain employs TRBV30 and TRBJ2-7, with 10 positions matching TRBD1. The V and J ends lost 2 bases and 2 bases, in that order; junction bases with no gene match: 3. Germline CDR1 reads GTSNPN; CDR2 reads SVGIG (reference sequence). The CDR3 totals 14 residues. The CDR3 here is CAWSPGTGAYEQYF. The CDR3 bases are TGTGCCTGGAGTCCCGGGACAGGGGCCTACGAGCAGTACTTC.

This clonotype was picked up many times. The V call is TRBV30, the J call TRBJ1-2; tentatively, D is TRBD1 (5 bases). This CDR3 region has 13 residues. Germline V CDR1 and CDR2: GTSNPN, SVGIG (reference sequence). V was pared by 3 bases and J by 7 bases, with 15 bases between. The CDR3 spells CAWSRREDGGYTF. In DNA form, the CDR3 reads TGTGCCTGGAGCCGCAGGGAAGATGGTGGCTACACCTTC. Variable domain in full (rest from reference TRBV30 and TRBJ1-2): SQTIHQWPATLVQPVGSPLSLECTVEGTSNPNLYWYRQAAGRGLQLLFYSVGIGQISSEVPQNLSASRPQDRQFILSSKKLLLSDSGFYLCAWSRREDGGYTFGSGTRLTVV.